This TCR beta chain came from a study of blood T cell repertoires in COVID-19. Study-level information: Acute-phase and convalescent COVID-19 samples originated in the United States, Italy and Spain. PBMCs, B-cell-depleted T cells, or T cells provided the cDNA or gDNA that made up the material.

As handled by the study authors: Scientists estimated how many nucleated cells there were by amplifying reference gene primers. TCRdb's table, derived via immunoSEQ multiplex PCR, lists solely in-frame clones and lacks some. For V, J and clone size, that table is used; D and trimming come from the DNA. The sample records 100,000 to 150,000 clones, roughly 85% being singletons. In germline, CDR1 is LNHDA, CDR2 SQIVND (reference sequence). This CDR3 spans 13 amino acids. V was cut by 3 bases and J by 4 bases, with 4 bases left in between. The V gene is TRBV19, the J gene TRBJ1-6; D is unresolved. This sequence originates from a woman aged 80 or older with acute or convalescent COVID-19. Sequences were obtained from peripheral blood. The CDR3 coding sequence is TGTGCCAGTAGTATCCTGTATAATTCACCCCTCCACTTT. Amino acids: CASSILYNSPLHF.